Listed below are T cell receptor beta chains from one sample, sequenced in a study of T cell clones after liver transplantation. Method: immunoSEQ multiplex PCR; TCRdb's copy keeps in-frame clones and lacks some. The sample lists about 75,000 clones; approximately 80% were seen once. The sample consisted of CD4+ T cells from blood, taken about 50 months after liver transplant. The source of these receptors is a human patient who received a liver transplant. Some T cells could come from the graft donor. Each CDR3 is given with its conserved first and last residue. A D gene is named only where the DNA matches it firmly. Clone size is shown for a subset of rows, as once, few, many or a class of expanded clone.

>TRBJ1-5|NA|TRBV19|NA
CASSIDRIERSNQPQHF
TGTGCCAGTAGTATAGACCGGATTGAGCGTAGCAATCAGCCCCAGCATTTT
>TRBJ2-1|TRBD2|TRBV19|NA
CASSIVLAGAYYNEQFF
TGTGCCAGTAGTATCGTACTAGCGGGAGCCTACTACAATGAGCAGTTCTTC
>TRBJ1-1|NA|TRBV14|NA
CASNRGQAHTEAFF
TGTGCCAGCAACCGGGGGCAAGCTCACACTGAAGCTTTCTTT
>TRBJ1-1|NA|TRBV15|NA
CATSRDRGMNTEAFF
TGTGCCACCAGCAGAGACAGGGGAATGAACACTGAAGCTTTCTTT
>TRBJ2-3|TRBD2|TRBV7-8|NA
CASSNRGVTDTQYF
TGTGCCAGCAGCAATCGGGGGGTCACAGATACGCAGTATTTT
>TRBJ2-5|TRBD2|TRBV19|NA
CASSTSGSRETQYF
TGTGCCAGTAGTACGAGCGGGAGCAGAGAGACCCAGTACTTC
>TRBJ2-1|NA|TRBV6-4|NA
CASSEEGGYNEQFF
TGTGCCAGCAGTGAAGAGGGGGGGTACAATGAGCAGTTCTTC
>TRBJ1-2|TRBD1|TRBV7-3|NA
CASSSTGTAPNYGYTF
TGTGCCAGCAGCTCGACAGGGACGGCGCCGAACTATGGCTACACCTTC
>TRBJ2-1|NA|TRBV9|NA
CASSPASGPYNEQFF
TGTGCCAGCAGCCCAGCAAGCGGTCCCTACAATGAGCAGTTCTTC
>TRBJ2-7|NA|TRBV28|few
CARLGYEQYF
TGTGCCAGACTAGGCTACGAGCAGTACTTC
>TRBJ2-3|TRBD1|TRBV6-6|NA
CASSLKTGGTDTQYF
TGTGCCAGCAGCCTGAAGACAGGGGGCACAGATACGCAGTATTTT
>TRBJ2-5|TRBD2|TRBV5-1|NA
CASSRSLAGQETQYF
TGCGCCAGCAGCCGTTCCCTAGCGGGTCAAGAGACCCAGTACTTC
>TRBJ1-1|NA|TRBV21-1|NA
CASSTRRQGGNTEAFF
TGTGCCAGCAGCACCCGAAGACAGGGAGGTAACACTGAAGCTTTCTTT
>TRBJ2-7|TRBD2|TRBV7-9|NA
CASRASGAYEQYF
TGTGCCAGCAGGGCTAGCGGGGCCTACGAGCAGTACTTC
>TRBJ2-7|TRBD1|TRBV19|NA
CASSSRGIDEQYF
TGTGCCAGTAGTAGCAGGGGGATCGACGAGCAGTACTTC
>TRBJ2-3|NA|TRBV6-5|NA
CASSEGDTQYF
TGTGCCAGCAGTGAAGGGGATACGCAGTATTTT
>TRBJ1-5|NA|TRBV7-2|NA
CASSFSLGGYQPQHF
TGTGCCAGCAGCTTCTCTTTGGGGGGCTATCAGCCCCAGCATTTT
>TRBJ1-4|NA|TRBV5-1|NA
CASSQTMGLGNEKLFF
TGCGCCAGCAGCCAAACGATGGGTTTGGGTAATGAAAAACTGTTTTTT
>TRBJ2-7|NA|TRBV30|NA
CAWSEAGGYEQYF
TGTGCCTGGAGTGAAGCTGGCGGTTACGAGCAGTACTTC
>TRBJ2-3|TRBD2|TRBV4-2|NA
CASSLGTSVSTDTQYF
TGTGCCAGCAGCCTTGGGACTAGCGTAAGCACAGATACGCAGTATTTT
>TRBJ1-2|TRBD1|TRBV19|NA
CASSASPGQGDGYTF
TGTGCCAGTAGTGCGTCCCCTGGACAGGGGGATGGCTACACCTTC
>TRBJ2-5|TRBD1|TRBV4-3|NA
CASSQGTGVETQYF
TGCGCCAGCAGCCAGGGGACAGGGGTTGAGACCCAGTACTTC
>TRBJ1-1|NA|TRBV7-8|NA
CASSLRAGGTEAFF
TGTGCCAGCAGCTTACGTGCCGGAGGAACTGAAGCTTTCTTT
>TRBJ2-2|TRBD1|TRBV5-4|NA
CASSVDRGLNTGELFF
TGTGCCAGCAGCGTGGACAGGGGGCTTAACACCGGGGAGCTGTTTTTT
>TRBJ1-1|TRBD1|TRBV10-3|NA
CAISEWGQGGTEAFF
TGTGCCATCAGTGAATGGGGACAGGGTGGCACTGAAGCTTTCTTT
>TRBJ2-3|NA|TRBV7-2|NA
CASSLFPGYADTQYF
TGTGCCAGCAGCTTATTTCCGGGGTATGCAGATACGCAGTATTTT
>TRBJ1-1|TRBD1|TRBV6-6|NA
CASSYWDRGAFF
TGTGCCAGCAGTTACTGGGACAGGGGGGCTTTCTTT
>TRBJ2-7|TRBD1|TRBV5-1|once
CASSRQGYEQYF
TGCGCCAGCAGCCGACAGGGTTACGAGCAGTACTTC
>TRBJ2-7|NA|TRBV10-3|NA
CAISESNIRGAYEQYF
TGTGCCATCAGTGAGTCGAATATTCGAGGGGCCTACGAGCAGTACTTC
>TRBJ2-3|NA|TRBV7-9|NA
CASSLVEGTDWSTDTQYF
TGTGCCAGCAGCTTAGTTGAGGGAACAGATTGGAGCACAGATACGCAGTATTTT
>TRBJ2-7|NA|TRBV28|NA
CASNLPGASSYEQYF
TGTGCCAGCAACCTCCCCGGGGCGAGCTCCTACGAGCAGTACTTC
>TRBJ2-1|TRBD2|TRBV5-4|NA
CASSLVGTRAYNEQFF
TGTGCCAGCAGCTTGGTAGGGACTAGGGCCTACAATGAGCAGTTCTTC
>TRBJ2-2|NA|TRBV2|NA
CASRVVRGGGNTGELFF
TGTGCCAGCAGGGTCGTCCGAGGAGGGGGAAACACCGGGGAGCTGTTTTTT
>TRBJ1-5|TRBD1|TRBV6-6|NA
CASSYTRTGENQPQHF
TGTGCCAGCAGTTACACCCGGACAGGGGAGAATCAGCCCCAGCATTTT
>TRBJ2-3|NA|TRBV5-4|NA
CASSLPSASTDTQYF
TGTGCCAGCAGCTTGCCGTCGGCCAGCACAGATACGCAGTATTTT
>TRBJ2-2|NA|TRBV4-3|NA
CASSRGNTGELFF
TGCGCCAGCAGCCGCGGGAACACCGGGGAGCTGTTTTTT
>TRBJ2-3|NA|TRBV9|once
CASSVGWTETHTDTQYF
TGTGCCAGCAGCGTAGGGTGGACAGAGACCCACACAGATACGCAGTATTTT
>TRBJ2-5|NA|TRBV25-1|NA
CASSPPHSQETQYF
TGTGCCAGCAGTCCCCCCCACAGCCAAGAGACCCAGTACTTC
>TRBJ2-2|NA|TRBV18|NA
CASSPSRGELFF
TGTGCCAGCTCACCGTCCAGGGGGGAGCTGTTTTTT
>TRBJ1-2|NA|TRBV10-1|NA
CASSRTHFSYGYTF
TGCGCCAGCAGTAGGACACACTTTTCCTATGGCTACACCTTC
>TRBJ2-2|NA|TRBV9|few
CASSVEAAGELFF
TGTGCCAGCAGCGTGGAAGCGGCCGGGGAGCTGTTTTTT
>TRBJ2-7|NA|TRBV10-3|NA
CAISESGGDYEQYF
TGTGCCATCAGTGAGTCCGGGGGCGATTACGAGCAGTACTTC
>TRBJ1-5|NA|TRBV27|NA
CASSGAWAGPQHF
TGTGCCAGCAGTGGGGCTTGGGCCGGGCCCCAGCATTTT
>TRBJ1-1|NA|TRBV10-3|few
CATYPGTVNTEAFF
TGTGCCACCTATCCCGGGACGGTCAACACTGAAGCTTTCTTT
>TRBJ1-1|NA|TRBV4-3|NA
CASSHHGGGQGEAFF
TGCGCCAGCAGCCATCATGGGGGGGGGCAAGGTGAAGCTTTCTTT